This T cell receptor beta chain was documented in a study of OX40 agonist ivuxolimab in advanced cancers. Study-wide context: Having had anti-PD-1, anti-PD-L1 or anti-CTLA-4 therapy before was allowed, and over 35% had some. Three patients showed partial responses: one hepatocellular carcinoma and two cutaneous melanoma cases. Findings and limits, study-wide: The average count of expanded clones was higher among CD8+ T cells than among CD4+. Low normalized T-cell clonal expansion was also seen in some nonresponders.

Here immunoSEQ multiplex PCR was the method, and the copy in TCRdb shows in-frame clones only, minus some. The repertoire holds about 45,000 clones, roughly 94% seen once, with 8% to 13% in the top ten. V lost 1 base to trimming and J lost 7 bases; unmatched junction nucleotides: 6. Germline-derived CDR1 and CDR2 are SQVTM and ANQGSEA. The CDR3 is 14 amino acids. In the case of this clone: Its matching antigen is unknown.

The chain links TRBV29-1 to TRBJ2-3; 9 positions match TRBD2. The sequenced sample was CD4+ or CD8+ T cells sorted from blood, obtained in a trial of the OX40 agonist ivuxolimab. This receptor was taken from an adult with an advanced solid tumor such as melanoma, head and neck, liver or kidney cancer. This chain's CDR3 is CSVEGGRAGNTQYF. CDR3 coding DNA: TGCAGCGTTGAAGGCGGGAGGGCCGGGAATACGCAGTATTTT.